This T cell receptor (beta chain) was retrieved from a study of CD8+ T cells in alopecia areata. The V gene's germline CDR1 is MGHRA and CDR2 YSYEKL. This CDR3 has 13 amino acids. V dropped 4 bases and J dropped 4 bases, with 8 bases sitting between them. The authors extracted RNA and reverse transcribed it into cDNA as the sequencing template. Some clones are missing from TCRdb's copy, which holds only in-frame ones; the method was immunoSEQ multiplex PCR. The sample records 120,000 or so clones, roughly 50% being singletons. The V and J genes are TRBV4-1 and TRBJ1-5; D remains ambiguous. Sequencing was carried out using NKG2D-low CD8+ T cells sorted from blood. The source is a human donor with alopecia areata. Here the CDR3 DNA reads TGCGCCAGCAGCCCCTTACGGAATCAGCCCCAGCATTTT. As protein: CASSPLRNQPQHF.